This entry lists 18 T cell receptor beta chains sequenced from one sample in a study of blood T cell repertoires in COVID-19. Using immunoSEQ multiplex PCR, the repertoire was profiled, and TCRdb retains in-frame clones only, with some absent. The table shows just under 350,000 clones, with roughly 89% occurring only once. Sequencing used peripheral blood. These receptors were collected from a woman aged 18-29 years who had recovered from COVID-19.

The chain couples TRBV7-2 to TRBJ1-2; D ambiguous. Deletions cut 1 base from V and 8 bases from J, with 14 bases between. CDR3 length: 14 amino acids. Germline CDR1 SGHTA, CDR2 FQGNSA. CDR3: CASSLGAPPSGYTF. CDR3 DNA sequence: TGTGCCAGCAGCTTAGGGGCCCCTCCTTCCGGCTACACCTTC.

The chain uses TRBV25-1 and TRBJ2-2; D ambiguous. Per germline, CDR1 MGHDK and CDR2 SYGVNS. Trimming stripped 3 bases from V and 13 bases from J, with 9 bases between. This CDR3 is built from 11 residues. The CDR3 reads CASSDIRRLFF. The CDR3 DNA reads as TGTGCCAGCAGTGATATCCGTAGGCTGTTTTTT.

The gene calls are TRBV5-6 and TRBJ1-4, with 9 bases that match TRBD1. The germline CDR1 and CDR2 sequences are SGHDT and YYEEEE. V gave up 2 bases and J gave up 4 bases; unmatched junction bases: 3. The CDR3 is 15 residues long. The CDR3 protein is CASSLPGQGNEKLFF. For the CDR3, the DNA is TGTGCCAGCAGCTTACCGGGACAGGGTAATGAAAAACTGTTTTTT.

Only one count was recorded for this clone. The V call is TRBV19, the J call TRBJ2-1; no definite D call. Trimming pared 1 base from V and 11 bases from J, leaving 18 bases between. CDR3 length: 15 amino acids. Per germline, CDR1 LNHDA and CDR2 SQIVND (reference sequence). CDR3 sequence (DNA): TGTGCCAGTAGTATAGTCAACTACGGTCCTGCGAAGCAGTTCTTC. Translating it yields CASSIVNYGPAKQFF.

The V gene is TRBV5-1, the J gene TRBJ2-5; D is ambiguous. Germline loops: CDR1 SGHRS, CDR2 YFSETQ. CDR3 length: 14 residues. V lost 0 bases and J lost 3, with 9 bases in between. CDR3 loop: CASSLGPTEETQYF. The CDR3 DNA reads TGCGCCAGCAGCTTGGGCCCCACGGAAGAGACCCAGTACTTC.

The chain is built from TRBV19 and TRBJ1-4, with 8 bases identical to TRBD1. V lost 3 bases and J lost 3; bases outside the gene matches: 9. In germline, CDR1 is LNHDA, CDR2 SQIVND (reference sequence). The CDR3 is 17 amino acids. The chain's CDR3 is CASSIGQGIIANEKLFF. The CDR3 nucleotides read TGTGCCAGTAGTATCGGACAGGGAATTATTGCTAATGAAAAACTGTTTTTT.

For the CDR3, the DNA is TGTGCCAGCAGCCCCCACGTGGAGGCAAACTATGGCTACACCTTC. Translating gives CASSPHVEANYGYTF. V is TRBV7-2 and J is TRBJ1-2; D gene unclear. V lost 5 bases, J lost 2 bases, and 15 bases lay in between. CDR3 length: 15 amino acids. CDR1 and CDR2 from the germline V gene are SGHTA and FQGNSA. Based on the CDR3 plus reference TRBV7-2 and TRBJ1-2, the full variable domain is GAGVSQSPSNKVTEKGKDVELRCDPISGHTALYWYRQSLGQGLEFLIYFQGNSAPDKSGLPSDRFSAERTGGSVSTLTIQRTQQEDSAVYLCASSPHVEANYGYTFGSGTRLTVV.

This clone appeared a single time. The J gene is TRBJ2-3, the V gene TRBV19, with TRBD1 matching 7 bases. The germline V gene has CDR1 LNHDA and CDR2 SQIVND (reference sequence). The CDR3 runs 13 residues. V lost 9 bases to trimming and J lost 6 bases; unmatched junction nucleotides: 9. The CDR3 sequence: CASRQGQGDTQYF. The CDR3 coding sequence is TGTGCCAGCAGACAGGGCCAGGGGGATACGCAGTATTTT.

The CDR3 DNA reads as TGCGCCAGCAGCCATCAATACCGGGACAGGGTTGGACCTGAAGCTTTCTTT. It translates to CASSHQYRDRVGPEAFF. The chain carries TRBV4-3 and TRBJ1-1, with 9 positions matching TRBD1. With 3 bases clipped from V and 6 bases from J, the junction kept 14 bases outside the gene matches. There are 17 residues in the CDR3. Germline V lookup: CDR1 LGHNA, CDR2 YSLEER.

The rearrangement joins TRBV4-3 to TRBJ2-6; D unclear. CDR1 and CDR2 from the germline V gene are LGHNA and YSLEER. V lost 0 bases and J 3 bases, leaving 15 bases between the germline ends. The CDR3 loop spans 18 amino acids. The CDR3 sequence: CASSQDQVGSLGANVLTF. In DNA, the CDR3 is TGCGCCAGCAGCCAAGATCAAGTGGGTAGCCTTGGGGCCAACGTCCTGACTTTC.

The V gene is TRBV5-6, the J gene TRBJ2-4; tentative D call: TRBD2 (6 bases). The CDR3 is 17 amino acids. From germline, CDR1 is SGHDT and CDR2 YYEEEE. V was clipped by 4 bases and J by 2 bases, with 19 bases between them. The CDR3 spells CASSHWRGLDTKNIQYF. The CDR3 nucleotides are TGTGCCAGCAGCCATTGGAGGGGCCTTGATACCAAAAACATTCAGTACTTC.

The chain carries TRBV7-8 and TRBJ2-2; D is unresolved. The germline V and J ends were trimmed by 5 bases and 3 bases, with 13 bases remaining between them. The CDR3 length is 15 residues. Germline V gives CDR1 SGHVS, CDR2 FQNEAQ. The CDR3 region has the DNA TGTGCCAGCAGCCCCCGCACCTGGCACACCGGGGAGCTGTTTTTT. Residues: CASSPRTWHTGELFF.

The rearrangement uses TRBV21-1 and TRBJ2-7; TRBD1 was called by the table and not checked on the DNA. TRBV21-1 is classified as a pseudogene. The CDR3 runs to 18 residues. CDR3 sequence (DNA): TGTGCCAGCAGCAAATCGCGGATAATACCGGACACCCCCCACGAGCAGTACGTC. Amino acid sequence: CASSKSRIIPDTPHEQYV.

The CDR3 protein is CSAVRQAKADTQYF. In DNA, the CDR3 is TGCAGCGCTGTGAGACAGGCAAAAGCAGATACGCAGTATTTT. This chain connects TRBV29-1 to TRBJ2-3; D is perhaps TRBD1 (6 bases). CDR1 is SQVTM, CDR2 ANQGSEA, per germline. V was shortened by 7 bases and J by 4 bases, with 18 bases between the two germline ends. The CDR3 is 14 residues long.

The chain couples TRBV3-1 (or the pseudogene TRBV3-2) to TRBJ1-2; 8 bases map to TRBD1. CDR1 and CDR2 from the germline V gene are LGHDT and YNNKEL (reference sequence). This CDR3 region has 15 residues. The J segment lost 1 base and the V segment lost 10 bases, leaving 11 bases of the junction unmatched. This CDR3 is CATTRGQGLNYGYTF. CDR3 DNA sequence: TGTGCCACCACAAGAGGACAGGGCCTTAACTATGGCTACACCTTC.

This chain connects TRBV3-1 (or the pseudogene TRBV3-2) to TRBJ1-3; unclear D gene. Deletions cut 0 bases from V and 0 bases from J, with 9 bases between. The germline CDR1 and CDR2 sequences are LGHDT and YNNKEL (reference sequence). The CDR3 contains 16 residues. This CDR3 is CASSQERVYSGNTIYF. The CDR3 DNA reads TGTGCCAGCAGCCAAGAGAGGGTTTACTCTGGAAACACCATATATTTT.

The V and J genes are TRBV5-1 and TRBJ2-7; D is perhaps TRBD1 (6 bases). This CDR3 is 16 amino acids long. V shed 0 bases and J shed 3 bases, with 16 bases lying between them. Germline CDR1 is SGHRS and CDR2 is YFSETQ. This chain's CDR3 is CASSLGYGQPIYEQYV. The CDR3 coding sequence is TGCGCCAGCAGCTTGGGTTACGGACAGCCTATCTACGAGCAGTACGTC.

The V call is TRBV5-6, the J call TRBJ2-7; TRBD2 agrees at 8 bases. V shed 4 bases and J 6 bases; nucleotides not matched to a gene: 18. Germline V gene sequence: CDR1 SGHDT, CDR2 YYEEEE. This CDR3 is 17 amino acids long. The CDR3: CASSTIGGGPLPGEQYV. CDR3 sequence (DNA): TGTGCCAGCAGCACCATCGGGGGGGGTCCCCTCCCCGGCGAGCAGTACGTC.